This T cell receptor beta chain emerged from a study of T-cell reconstitution after alpha-beta-depleted transplantation in children. The TCRbeta library incorporated unique molecular identifiers. TCRdb reanalysed the PCR reads using MiXCR and keeps one entry per CDR3 protein. The table shows 500,000 or so distinct CDR3 sequences, with approximately 32% occurring only once. The CDR3 runs 16 residues. Germline-derived CDR1 and CDR2 are DFQATT and SNEGSKA (reference sequence). V was clipped by 3 bases and J by 1 base, with 18 bases between them. This clonotype originated in a human donor who donated a stem cell graft to a child with aplastic anemia. The rearrangement links TRBV20-1 to TRBJ1-1; the D gene is possibly TRBD1 (5 bases). Sequencing was performed on PBMCs from the stem cell graft donor, taken from the stem cell graft. Here the CDR3 DNA reads TGCAGTGCTAGTTCAACCTACGGGGGTCGGAACACTGAAGCTTTCTTT. It yields the protein CSASSTYGGRNTEAFF.